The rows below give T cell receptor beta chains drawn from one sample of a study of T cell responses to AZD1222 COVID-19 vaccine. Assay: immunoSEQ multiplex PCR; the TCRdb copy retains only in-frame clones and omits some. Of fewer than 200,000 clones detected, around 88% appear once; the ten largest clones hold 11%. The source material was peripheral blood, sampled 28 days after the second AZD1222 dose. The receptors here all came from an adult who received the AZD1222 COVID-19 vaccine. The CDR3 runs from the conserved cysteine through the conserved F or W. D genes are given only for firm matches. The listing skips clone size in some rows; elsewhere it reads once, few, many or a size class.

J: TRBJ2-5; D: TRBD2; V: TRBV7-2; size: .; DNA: TGTGCCAGCAGCTCCCTCCATAGCGGGGGCGGGGAGACCCAGTACTTC; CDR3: CASSSLHSGGGETQYF
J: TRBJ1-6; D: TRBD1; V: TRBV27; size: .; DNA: TGTGCCAGCAGATCGGACAGGGGTTATAATTCACCCCTCCACTTT; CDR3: CASRSDRGYNSPLHF
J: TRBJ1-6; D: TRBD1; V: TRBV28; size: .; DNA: TGTGCCAGCAGACGACAGGGAAGTGGTTCACCCCTCCACTTT; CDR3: CASRRQGSGSPLHF
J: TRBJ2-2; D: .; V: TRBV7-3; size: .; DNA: TGTGCCAGCAGCCCCCGAAGGGGTGTGGACACCGGGGAGCTGTTTTTT; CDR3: CASSPRRGVDTGELFF
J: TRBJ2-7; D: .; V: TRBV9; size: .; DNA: TGTGCCAGCAGCGTAGGGGGGAACTCCTACGAGCAGTACTTC; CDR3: CASSVGGNSYEQYF
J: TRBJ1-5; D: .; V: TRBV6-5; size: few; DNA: TGTGCCAGCCGCCTTTCAGGTCTAAATCAGCCCCAGCATTTT; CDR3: CASRLSGLNQPQHF
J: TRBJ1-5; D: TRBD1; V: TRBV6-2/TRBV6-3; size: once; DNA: TGTGCCAGCAGTTACCAGGGGGCCCCCAATCAGCCCCAGCATTTT; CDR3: CASSYQGAPNQPQHF
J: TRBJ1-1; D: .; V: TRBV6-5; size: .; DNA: TGTGCCAGCATCGCCCGTAATCGGGACACTGAAGCTTTCTTT; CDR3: CASIARNRDTEAFF
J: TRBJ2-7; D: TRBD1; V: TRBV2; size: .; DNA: TGTGCCAGCAGAGCCGGGACAGGGGCCTCCTACGAGCAGTACTTC; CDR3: CASRAGTGASYEQYF
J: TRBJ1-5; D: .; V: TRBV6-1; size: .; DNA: TGTGCCAGCAGTGAACAGGGGTTTCAGCCCCAGCATTTT; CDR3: CASSEQGFQPQHF
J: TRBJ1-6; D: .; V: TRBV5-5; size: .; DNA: TGTGCCAGCAGCTTGGAGGCAGCCAGCTATAATTCACCCCTCCACTTT; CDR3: CASSLEAASYNSPLHF
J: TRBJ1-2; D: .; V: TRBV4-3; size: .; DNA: TGCGCCAGCAGCCAAGTTGAGGGTAACTATGGCTACACCTTC; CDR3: CASSQVEGNYGYTF
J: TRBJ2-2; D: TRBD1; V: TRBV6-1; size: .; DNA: TGTGCCAGCAGGGAAGCACCCGGGACAGGGAACACCGGGGAGCTGTTTTTT; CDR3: CASREAPGTGNTGELFF
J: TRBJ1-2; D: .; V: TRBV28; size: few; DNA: TGTGCCACCTCTAGCGGGTATGGCTACACCTTC; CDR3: CATSSGYGYTF
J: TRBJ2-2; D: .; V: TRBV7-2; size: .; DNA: TGTGCCAGCAGCGCCGTCAGCGTCGGGGAGCTGTTTTTT; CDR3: CASSAVSVGELFF
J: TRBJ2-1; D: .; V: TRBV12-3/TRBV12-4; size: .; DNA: TGTGCCAGCAGTATAGGACAGAAGCAGTTCTTC; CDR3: CASSIGQKQFF
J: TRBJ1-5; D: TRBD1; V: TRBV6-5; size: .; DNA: TGTGCCAGCACCCAGGGGGGCGGCCAGCCCCAGCATTTT; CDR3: CASTQGGGQPQHF